The sample holds a few counts of the clone carrying this T cell receptor (beta chain). The CDR3 has 18 amino acids. CDR1 is DFQATT, CDR2 SNEGSKA, per germline (reference sequence). V shed 4 bases, J shed 7 bases, and the junction held 21 bases outside the gene matches. The data derive from a study of T-cell reconstitution after alpha-beta-depleted transplantation in children. Unique molecular identifiers featured in how the TCRbeta library was prepared. TCRdb independently ran MiXCR on the PCR reads; one entry per CDR3 protein. The data hold around 400,000 distinct CDR3 sequences, with around 21% observed a single time.

The source of this sequence is a human donor who donated a stem cell graft to a child with acute myeloid leukemia. The chain recombines TRBV20-1 with TRBJ2-7; 11 nucleotides line up with TRBD2. Sequenced here: PBMCs from the stem cell graft donor, sampled from the stem cell graft. For the CDR3, the DNA is TGCAGTGCTACTTCCGGGACTAGCGGTATCATTTTTGACCGGGAGCAGTACTTC. It translates to CSATSGTSGIIFDREQYF.